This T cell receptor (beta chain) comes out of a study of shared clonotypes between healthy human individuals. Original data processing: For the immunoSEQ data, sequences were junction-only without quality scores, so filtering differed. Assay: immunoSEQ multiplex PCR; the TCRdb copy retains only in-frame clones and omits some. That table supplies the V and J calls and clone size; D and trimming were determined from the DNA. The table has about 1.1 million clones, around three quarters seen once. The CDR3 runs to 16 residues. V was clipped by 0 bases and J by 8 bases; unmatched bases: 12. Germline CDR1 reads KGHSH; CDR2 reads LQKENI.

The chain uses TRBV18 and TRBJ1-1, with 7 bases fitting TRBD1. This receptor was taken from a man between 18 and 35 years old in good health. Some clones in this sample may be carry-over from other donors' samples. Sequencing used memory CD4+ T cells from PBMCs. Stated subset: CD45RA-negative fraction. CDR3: CASSPPAQGPGGEAFF. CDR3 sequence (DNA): TGTGCCAGCTCACCACCGGCACAGGGGCCGGGGGGCGAAGCTTTCTTT.